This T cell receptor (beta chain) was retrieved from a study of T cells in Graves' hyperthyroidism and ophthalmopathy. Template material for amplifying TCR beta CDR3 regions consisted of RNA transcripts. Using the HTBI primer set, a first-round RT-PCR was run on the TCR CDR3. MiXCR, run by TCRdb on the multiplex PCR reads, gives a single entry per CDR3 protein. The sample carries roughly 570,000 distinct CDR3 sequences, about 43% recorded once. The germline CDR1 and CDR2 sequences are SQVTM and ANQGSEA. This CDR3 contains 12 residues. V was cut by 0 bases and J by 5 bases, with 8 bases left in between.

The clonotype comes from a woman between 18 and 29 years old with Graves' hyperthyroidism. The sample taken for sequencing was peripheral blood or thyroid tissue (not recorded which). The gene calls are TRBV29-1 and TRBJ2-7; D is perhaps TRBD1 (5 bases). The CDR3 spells CSVEEGANEQYF. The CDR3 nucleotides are TGCAGCGTTGAAGAAGGGGCCAACGAGCAGTACTTC.